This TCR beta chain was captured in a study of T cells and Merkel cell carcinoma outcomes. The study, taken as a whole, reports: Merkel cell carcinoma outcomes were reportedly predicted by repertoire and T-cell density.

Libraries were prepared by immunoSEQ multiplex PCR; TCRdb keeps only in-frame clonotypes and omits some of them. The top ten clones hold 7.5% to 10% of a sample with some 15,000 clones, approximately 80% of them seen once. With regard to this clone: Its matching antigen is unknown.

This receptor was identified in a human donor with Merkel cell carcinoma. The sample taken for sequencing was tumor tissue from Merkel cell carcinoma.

The CDR3 here is CASSLGSFDGYTF. The CDR3 DNA reads TGTGCCAGCAGCTTAGGGTCTTTTGATGGCTACACCTTC. V gene TRBV7-6 combines with J gene TRBJ1-2; D is undetermined. The CDR3 is 13 residues long. The germline V and J ends were trimmed by 1 base and 6 bases, with 9 bases remaining between them. CDR1 is SGHVS and CDR2 is FNYEAQ in the germline V gene.